The 11 T cell receptor beta chains in this list originate from one sample, sequenced in a study of blood T cell repertoires in COVID-19. TCRdb keeps only in-frame clones here, not all; method: immunoSEQ multiplex PCR. The repertoire has 200,000 to 250,000 clones, 65% to 90% of them found once; the top ten carry 4.9%. The sample comprised peripheral blood. The receptors shown here come from a woman older than 75 with active or convalescent COVID-19.

This rearrangement joins TRBV28 to TRBJ2-3; 9 bases map to TRBD1. The length of the CDR3 is 22 residues. J lost 2 bases, V lost 3 bases, and 24 bases had no gene match. Germline CDR1 is MDHEN and CDR2 is SYDVKM. The CDR3 DNA is TGTGCCAGCAGTTTCAACCCGTTCCGGGTGGACAGGGGTTCCCTAACCACAGATACGCAGTATTTT. It translates to CASSFNPFRVDRGSLTTDTQYF. The entire variable domain, with the rest obtained from reference TRBV28 and TRBJ2-3, is as follows: DVKVTQSSRYLVKRTGEKVFLECVQDMDHENMFWYRQDPGLGLRLIYFSYDVKMKEKGDIPEGYSVSREKKERFSLILESASTNQTSMYLCASSFNPFRVDRGSLTTDTQYFGPGTRLTVL.

This chain links TRBV28 with TRBJ1-2; D is perhaps TRBD1 (5 bases). V dropped 5 bases and J dropped 0 bases, with 10 bases sitting between them. Germline CDR1 is MDHEN and CDR2 is SYDVKM. This CDR3 contains 14 residues. The chain's CDR3 is CASSTPTANYGYTF. The CDR3 region has the DNA TGTGCCAGCAGTACCCCGACAGCTAACTATGGCTACACCTTC.

The chain recombines TRBV10-3 with TRBJ2-3; TRBD1 matches 11 bases. After removal of 0 bases from V and 3 bases from J, the junction contained 2 bases not matched to a gene. CDR1 and CDR2 from the germline V gene are ENHRY and SYGVKD. The CDR3 spans 16 residues. The CDR3 is CAISESGQGETDTQYF. The CDR3 DNA reads TGTGCCATCAGTGAGTCGGGACAGGGGGAAACAGATACGCAGTATTTT.

This clone has a handful of counts. The chain couples TRBV19 to TRBJ1-5; 10 bases agree with TRBD1. The CDR3 is 16 amino acids. The V and J ends lost 5 bases and 0 bases, in that order; junction bases with no gene match: 4. CDR1 LNHDA and CDR2 SQIVND come from the germline V gene (reference sequence). In DNA form, the CDR3 reads TGTGCCAGTAGTGCTGGGGACAGGGGTAGCAATCAGCCCCAGCATTTT. Translated: CASSAGDRGSNQPQHF.

This clone was detected only a few times. The chain recombines TRBV30 with TRBJ2-7; D is unresolved. The CDR3 loop spans 14 amino acids. V was shortened by 4 bases and J by 3 bases, with 16 bases between the two germline ends. Germline assignment: CDR1 GTSNPN and CDR2 SVGIG (reference sequence). CDR3 in amino acids: CAWIVKTPHYEQYF. CDR3 coding DNA: TGTGCCTGGATAGTGAAAACCCCGCACTACGAGCAGTACTTC.

This clone was counted once. This chain joins TRBV30 and TRBJ1-5, with D hard to call. The CDR3 has 14 residues. V was shortened by 0 bases and J by 6 bases, with 12 bases between the two germline ends. Germline-derived CDR1 and CDR2 are GTSNPN and SVGIG (reference sequence). CDR3 nucleotides: TGTGCCTGGAGTGTACGGGGATTTGGTCAGCCCCAGCATTTT. Residues: CAWSVRGFGQPQHF.

This clone was counted only a few times. The chain employs TRBV5-4 and TRBJ1-2, with TRBD1 identical over 10 bases. Trimming removed 4 bases from V and 5 bases from J; junction bases left unmatched: 8. The CDR3 contains 15 residues. Germline V lookup: CDR1 SGHNT, CDR2 YYREEE (reference sequence). CDR3 nucleotide sequence: TGTGCCAGCAGCACATCCGGGACAGGGGATTATGGCTACACCTTC. It specifies CASSTSGTGDYGYTF. The whole variable domain, filled in from reference TRBV5-4 and TRBJ1-2, reads ETGVTQSPTHLIKTRGQQVTLRCSSQSGHNTVSWYQQALGQGPQFIFQYYREEENGRGNFPPRFSGLQFPNYSSELNVNALELDDSALYLCASSTSGTGDYGYTFGSGTRLTVV.

The CDR3, as DNA: TGTGCCAGCAGGTCGGGCGGGGCTGTGGGAGATACGCAGTATTTT. Its translation: CASRSGGAVGDTQYF. V usage is TRBV28 and J usage is TRBJ2-3; D is possibly TRBD2 (6 bases). The CDR3 sequence is 15 residues long. Germline-derived CDR1 and CDR2 are MDHEN and SYDVKM. Trimming left V 6 bases short and J 5 bases short, with 18 bases between.

This chain links TRBV19 with TRBJ1-1; TRBD1 agrees at 7 bases. Germline loops: CDR1 LNHDA, CDR2 SQIVND (reference sequence). This CDR3 has 15 residues. V shed 5 bases, J shed 8 bases, and the junction held 14 bases outside the gene matches. CDR3: CASSPKRQGHPEAFF. DNA of the CDR3: TGTGCCAGTAGTCCCAAAAGACAGGGACATCCCGAAGCTTTCTTT.

The chain has TRBV27 and TRBJ2-1; 10 bases are a match to TRBD2. This CDR3 is 20 amino acids long. The germline V gene encodes CDR1 MNHEY and CDR2 SMNVEV (reference sequence). V was clipped by 4 bases and J by 8 bases; unmatched bases: 23. CDR3 in amino acids: CASSSMGEWLAGAVFHEQFF. Here the CDR3 DNA reads TGTGCCAGCAGTTCGATGGGGGAGTGGCTAGCGGGGGCCGTGTTCCATGAGCAGTTCTTC.

The chain is built from TRBV9 and TRBJ1-3; possible D gene TRBD1, 5 bases. V was trimmed by 3 bases and J by 0 bases, leaving 16 bases between them. Germline assignment: CDR1 SGDLS and CDR2 YYNGEE. The CDR3 spans 17 residues. The CDR3 DNA reads TGTGCCAGCAGCGCCCCAGGAGGGGCAAACTCTGGAAACACCATATATTTT. This encodes CASSAPGGANSGNTIYF.